This TCR beta chain was found in a study of T cells in Graves' hyperthyroidism and ophthalmopathy. Overall study results and limits: Ophthalmopathy was separated from stable hyperthyroidism by a 13 V-J model.

Amplified regions were TCR beta CDR3 sequences from RNA transcripts. Initially, a first-round RT-PCR of the TCR CDR3 employed the HTBI primer set. TCRdb reprocessed the multiplex PCR reads via MiXCR and lists one record per CDR3 protein. The sample yields 750,000 to 900,000 distinct CDR3 sequences, over 35% seen once. Between the trimmed V and J ends, which lost 4 bases and 5 bases, there was a span of 15 bases. This CDR3 region has 14 residues. Germline V CDR1 and CDR2: MNHEY, SMNVEV (reference sequence). As regards this clonotype: No antigen is known for it.

This chain uses TRBV27 with TRBJ2-7; D possibly corresponds to TRBD1 (7 bases). The specimen sequenced was blood. The clonotype originates from a man between 18 and 35 years old with Graves' hyperthyroidism. CDR3 sequence reads: CASSSIQGRNEQYF. The CDR3 DNA is TGTGCCAGCAGTTCGATACAGGGGAGGAACGAGCAGTACTTC.